This T cell receptor beta chain was recorded in a study of cytomegalovirus exposure and HLA in healthy donors. Germline V CDR1 and CDR2: LGHNA, YNFKEQ. After removal of 0 bases from V and 3 bases from J, the junction contained 4 bases not matched to a gene. The CDR3 has 15 residues. Primers: 60 Vbeta forward and 13 Jbeta reverse. The method was immunoSEQ multiplex PCR; TCRdb's version includes in-frame clones alone and lacks a portion of them. Of approximately 160,000 clones in the sample, 82% were seen once. Details on this clone: Antigen unknown.

Notes on the study in general: Most observed TCR sequences were rare, whereas some public TCRs were detected in many donors. Being productive about 87% or about 30% of the time was typical of most TCR beta V segments in an earlier analysis. The likely origin of a cluster of highly shared sequence variants was a sequencing artifact.

This receptor was obtained from a girl between 5 and 17 years old in good health and CMV-seropositive. This chain uses TRBV4-2 with TRBJ2-7, with 8 bases fitting TRBD2. Sequencing was carried out using PBMCs. The CDR3 DNA reads TGTGCCAGCAGCCAAGAGCAGACTAGCGTCTACGAGCAGTACTTC. It yields the protein CASSQEQTSVYEQYF.